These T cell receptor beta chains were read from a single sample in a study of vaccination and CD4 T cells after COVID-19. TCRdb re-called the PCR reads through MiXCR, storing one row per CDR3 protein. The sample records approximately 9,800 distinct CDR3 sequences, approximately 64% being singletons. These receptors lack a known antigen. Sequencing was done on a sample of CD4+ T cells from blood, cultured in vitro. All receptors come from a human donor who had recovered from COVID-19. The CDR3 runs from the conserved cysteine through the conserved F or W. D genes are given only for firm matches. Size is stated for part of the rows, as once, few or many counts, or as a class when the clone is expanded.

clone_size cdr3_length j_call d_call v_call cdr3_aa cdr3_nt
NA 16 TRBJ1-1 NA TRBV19 CASSPRTQRMNTEAFF TGTGCCAGTAGTCCGCGCACTCAGAGGATGAACACTGAAGCTTTCTTT
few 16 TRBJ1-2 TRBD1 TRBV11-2 CASSHPRDRDPYGYTF TGTGCCAGCAGCCATCCCCGGGACAGGGACCCCTATGGCTACACCTTC
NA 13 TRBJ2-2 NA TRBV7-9 CASSPGRPGELFF TGTGCCAGCAGCCCAGGACGGCCCGGGGAGCTGTTTTTT
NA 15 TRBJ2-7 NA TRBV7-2 CASSLGTPWAYEQYF TGTGCCAGCAGCTTAGGTACCCCCTGGGCCTACGAGCAGTACTTC
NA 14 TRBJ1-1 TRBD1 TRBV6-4 CASSQTGVGTEAFF TGTGCCAGCAGTCAGACAGGGGTCGGCACTGAAGCTTTCTTT
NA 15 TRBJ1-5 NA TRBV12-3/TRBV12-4 CASSWGGGSNQPQHF TGTGCCAGCAGTTGGGGGGGAGGTAGCAATCAGCCCCAGCATTTT
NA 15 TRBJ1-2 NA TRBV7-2 CASSLVSSQGMGYTF TGTGCCAGCAGCTTAGTGAGTTCACAGGGTATGGGCTACACCTTC
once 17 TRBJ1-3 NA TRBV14 CASSLRPYVTSGNTIYF TGTGCCAGCAGCCTCCGCCCCTATGTCACCTCTGGAAACACCATATATTTT
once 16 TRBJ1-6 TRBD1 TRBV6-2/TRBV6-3 CASSRDRGSYNSPLHF TGTGCCAGCAGCCGGGACAGGGGGTCCTATAATTCACCCCTCCACTTT
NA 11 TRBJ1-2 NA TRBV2 CASSPLYGYTF TGTGCCAGCAGTCCCCTTTATGGCTACACCTTC
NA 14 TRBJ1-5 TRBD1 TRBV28 CASSSSGGLPSQHF TGTGCCAGCAGTTCCTCAGGGGGCCTCCCCTCCCAGCATTTT
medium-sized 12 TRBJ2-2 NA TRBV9 CAGHLGSGELFF TGTGCCGGCCACCTTGGGAGCGGGGAGCTGTTTTTT
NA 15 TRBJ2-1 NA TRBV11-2 CASSPRRISYNEQFF TGTGCCAGCAGCCCCCGGCGGATCTCCTACAATGAGCAGTTCTTC
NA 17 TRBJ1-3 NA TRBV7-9 CASSSFPGSSSGNTIYF TGTGCCAGCAGCAGTTTTCCGGGGTCTAGCTCTGGAAACACCATATATTTT
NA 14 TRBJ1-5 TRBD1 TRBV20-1 CSATGQGPNQPQHF TGCAGTGCGACCGGACAGGGGCCCAATCAGCCCCAGCATTTT
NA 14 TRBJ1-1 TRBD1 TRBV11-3 CASSFQTGRPEAFF TGTGCCAGCAGCTTTCAGACAGGGCGGCCTGAAGCTTTCTTT
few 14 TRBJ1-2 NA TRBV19 CASTSDRWSGGYTF NA
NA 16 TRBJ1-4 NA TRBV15 CATSREKAFLPGKLFF TGTGCCACCAGCAGAGAAAAGGCCTTCTTACCGGGAAAACTGTTTTTT
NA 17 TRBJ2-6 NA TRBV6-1 CASRPGTSSSGANVLTF TGTGCCAGCAGACCAGGGACAAGTTCCTCTGGGGCCAACGTCCTGACTTTC
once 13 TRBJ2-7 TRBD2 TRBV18 CASSPGGVYEQYF TGTGCCAGCTCACCGGGAGGGGTATACGAGCAGTACTTC
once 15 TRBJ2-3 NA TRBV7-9 CASSQSKAITDTQYF TGTGCCAGCAGCCAGAGTAAGGCGATCACAGATACGCAGTATTTT
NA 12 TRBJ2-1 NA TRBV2 CASTSDYNEQFF TGTGCCAGCACTTCGGACTACAATGAGCAGTTCTTC
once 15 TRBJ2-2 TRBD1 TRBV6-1 CASNFDRGDTGELFF TGTGCCAGCAACTTCGACAGGGGGGACACCGGGGAGCTGTTTTTT
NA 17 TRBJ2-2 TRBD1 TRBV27 CASSLRSNRGTTGELFF TGTGCCAGCAGTCTTCGCAGTAACAGGGGGACCACCGGGGAGCTGTTTTTT
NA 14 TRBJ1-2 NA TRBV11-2 CASSPTSGDYGYTF TGTGCCAGCAGCCCAACCTCAGGGGACTATGGCTACACCTTC
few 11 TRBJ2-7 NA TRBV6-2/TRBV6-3 CASGQTYEQYF TGTGCCAGCGGGCAGACCTACGAGCAGTACTTC
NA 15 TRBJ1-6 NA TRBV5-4 CASSLEGDYNSPLHF TGTGCCAGCAGCTTGGAGGGGGACTATAATTCACCCCTCCACTTT
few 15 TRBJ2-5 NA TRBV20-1 CSARDHGTSARTQYF TGCAGTGCTAGAGATCATGGGACTTCAGCCCGTACCCAGTACTTC
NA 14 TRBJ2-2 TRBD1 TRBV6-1 CASRSTGGNGELFF TGTGCCAGCAGATCGACAGGGGGAAACGGGGAGCTGTTTTTT
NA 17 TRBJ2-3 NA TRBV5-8 CASSLLLSGGGTDTQYF TGTGCCAGCAGCTTGCTACTTTCCGGAGGTGGCACAGATACGCAGTATTTT
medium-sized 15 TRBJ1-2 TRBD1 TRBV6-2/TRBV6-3 CASSYSDRGRWGYTF TGTGCCAGCAGTTACTCGGACAGGGGGCGCTGGGGCTACACCTTC
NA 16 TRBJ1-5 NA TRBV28 CASRNHRSGSNQPQHF TGTGCCAGCAGGAACCACAGGTCGGGGAGCAATCAGCCCCAGCATTTT
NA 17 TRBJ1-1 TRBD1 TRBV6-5 CASSFKPGQGMNTEAFF TGTGCCAGCAGTTTCAAACCGGGACAGGGGATGAACACTGAAGCTTTCTTT
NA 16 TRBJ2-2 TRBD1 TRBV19 CASSPTGQGGTGELFF TGTGCCAGTAGTCCCACCGGACAGGGGGGCACCGGGGAGCTGTTTTTT
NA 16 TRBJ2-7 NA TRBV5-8 CASTQIVVGKGHEQYF TGTGCCAGCACCCAAATTGTGGTGGGAAAAGGCCACGAGCAGTACTTC
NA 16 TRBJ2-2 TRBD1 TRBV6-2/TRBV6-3 CASSYSGQGGTGELFF TGTGCCAGCAGTTACTCAGGACAGGGGGGGACCGGGGAGCTGTTTTTT
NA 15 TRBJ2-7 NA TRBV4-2 CASSQIRWGTYEQYF TGTGCCAGCAGCCAGATCCGTTGGGGGACCTACGAGCAGTACTTC
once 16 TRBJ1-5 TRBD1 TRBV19 CASNTLRGTGAQPQHF TGTGCCAGTAATACCCTTAGGGGGACAGGGGCTCAGCCCCAGCATTTT
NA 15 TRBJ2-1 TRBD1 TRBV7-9 CASLRTGGANNEQFF TGTGCCAGCCTGAGGACAGGGGGCGCCAACAATGAGCAGTTCTTC
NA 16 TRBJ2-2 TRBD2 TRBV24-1 CATSDFTSGHTGELFF TGTGCCACCAGTGATTTTACTAGCGGGCACACCGGGGAGCTGTTTTTT
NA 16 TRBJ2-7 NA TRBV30 CAWSRLRSVRAYEQYF TGTGCCTGGAGTCGGCTTAGGTCGGTCAGGGCTTACGAGCAGTACTTC
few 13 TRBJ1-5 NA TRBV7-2 CASSLDRNQPQHF TGTGCCAGCAGCTTAGACAGGAATCAGCCCCAGCATTTT
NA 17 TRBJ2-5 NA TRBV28 CASSLYLPDSAGETQYF TGTGCCAGCAGTTTATACCTTCCAGACAGTGCGGGAGAGACCCAGTACTTC
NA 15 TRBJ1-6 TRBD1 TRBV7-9 CASSLTTGGDSPLHF TGTGCCAGCAGCCTTACGACAGGGGGCGATTCACCCCTCCACTTT
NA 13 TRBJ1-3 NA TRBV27 CASRRGSGNTIYF TGTGCCAGCAGGAGAGGGTCGGGAAACACCATATATTTT
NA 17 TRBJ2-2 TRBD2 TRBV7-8 CASSLPSGSTNTGELFF TGTGCCAGCAGCTTACCTAGCGGAAGTACGAACACCGGGGAGCTGTTTTTT